This T cell receptor beta chain originates from a study of identifying expanded T cells in peripheral blood. Clones were sequenced by immunoSEQ multiplex PCR, and TCRdb holds only the in-frame ones, with some missing. The table has some 90,000 clones, 70% to 90% seen once. Germline V gene sequence: CDR1 SGHNT, CDR2 YENEEA. This CDR3 has 19 residues. With V trimmed by 5 bases and J by 4 bases, 18 bases remained unmatched. This sequence was found in a person aged 18-70 years in good health. V usage is TRBV11-3 and J usage is TRBJ1-1; 11 bases match TRBD1. Sequencing was done on a sample of blood. The CDR3 loop is CASSNPPGDRGGRCTEAFF. The CDR3 bases are TGTGCCAGCAGCAACCCCCCTGGGGACAGGGGGGGAAGGTGCACTGAAGCTTTCTTT. The full variable domain, its missing parts supplied by reference TRBV11-3 and TRBJ1-1, is EAGVVQSPRYKIIEKKQPVAFWCNPISGHNTLYWYLQNLGQGPELLIRYENEEAVDDSQLPKDRFSAERLKGVDSTLKIQPAELGDSAVYLCASSNPPGDRGGRCTEAFFGQGTRLTVV.